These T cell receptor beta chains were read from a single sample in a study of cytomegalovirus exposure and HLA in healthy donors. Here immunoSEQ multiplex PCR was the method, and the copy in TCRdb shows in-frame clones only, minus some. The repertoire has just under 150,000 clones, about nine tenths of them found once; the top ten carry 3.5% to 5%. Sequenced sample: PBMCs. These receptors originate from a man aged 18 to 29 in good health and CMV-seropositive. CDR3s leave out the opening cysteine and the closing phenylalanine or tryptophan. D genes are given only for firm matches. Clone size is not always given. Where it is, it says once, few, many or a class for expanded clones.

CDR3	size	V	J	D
ASRPLGDRNDGEQF	-	TRBV28	TRBJ2-1	-
ASSLAAEGDTQY	-	TRBV5-4	TRBJ2-3	-
ASSFGENTGELF	-	TRBV5-1	TRBJ2-2	-
ASSLAQQGAF	-	TRBV7-9	TRBJ1-1	TRBD1
AGSLDYPGTGNTEAF	-	TRBV11-2	TRBJ1-1	TRBD1
ASGLVLDYSYEQY	once	TRBV12-5	TRBJ2-7	-
ASSLLGGGPPDTQY	once	TRBV5-1	TRBJ2-3	TRBD2
ASSLGIRDEQF	-	TRBV11-2	TRBJ2-1	-
ASSYRGPDTEAF	-	TRBV6-5	TRBJ1-1	-
ASSRLSEETQY	-	TRBV6-5	TRBJ2-5	-
ASSYLTSGRENTGELF	-	TRBV28	TRBJ2-2	TRBD2
SASIGGTQY	-	TRBV20-1	TRBJ2-3	-
AWRGGPSETQY	-	TRBV30	TRBJ2-5	-
ASSSPRNPYGYT	-	TRBV11-2	TRBJ1-2	-
ASTPSSAGQPQH	-	TRBV6-1	TRBJ1-5	-
ASSLAGENYGYT	few	TRBV7-2	TRBJ1-2	-
ASSQPGGRNEQF	-	TRBV6-6	TRBJ2-1	TRBD2
ASSMWFRDRLNTEAF	-	TRBV19	TRBJ1-1	TRBD1